One sample yielded the 30 T cell receptor delta chains listed below, sequenced in a study of γδ T cells in repeated Plasmodium falciparum infection. Vgamma9/Vdelta2+ and Vdelta2-negative gammadelta T cells were flow-sorted from PBMC for bulk sequencing. TCRdb reanalysed the multiplex PCR reads with CATT. The data show some 50,000 delta-chain clones, over 1.5% seen once. The sample was gamma-delta T cells from blood. These receptors were obtained from a pool of human donors (malaria-infected and uninfected, not separated).

This clone was observed a handful of times. Only one base separates this from a far larger clonotype, so it likely reflects a read error. The sample has other DNA sequences that encode this CDR3 too. The rearrangement joins TRDV2 to TRDJ1; D not resolved. Because TCRdb records no J gene, it was assigned here through a match of the DNA to germline. This CDR3 spans 18 amino acids. Germline V gene data show CDR1 as GEAIGNYY and CDR2 as EKD. The CDR3 region has the DNA TGTGCCTGTGACACGAAGTACTACCAGCCGATGTACACAGATAAACTCATCTTT. This translates into CACDTKYYQPMYTDKLIF.

Points on this clone: The translation of this DNA and the TCRdb protein of a much larger clone differ at residue 9, probably owing to a read error; the protein shown here is translated from the DNA. The sample holds other DNA sequences that translate to the same CDR3. V is TRDV1 and J is TRDJ1; D not certain. CDR3 length equals 14 residues. The V gene's germline CDR1 is TSWWSYY and CDR2 QGS. Trimming took off 2 bases at V and 7 bases at J, with 14 bases between the two ends. CDR3 nucleotides: TGTGCTCTTGGGGAAAAAAGGAGTCAGGGTAAACTCATCTTT. This gives the protein CALGEKRSQGKLIF.

Comments on this clone: A far larger clone is only one base removed, so a read error is likely. In the same sample, other DNA sequences code for this CDR3. V gene assignment gives TRDV3, but the J gene was left uncalled; the listed D gene, TRDD3, was not tested against the DNA. Germline CDR1 reads TVYSNPD; CDR2 reads GDNSRS (reference sequence). The CDR3 is made up of 14 amino acids. CDR3 in amino acids: CALAFLRGENKLIF. The CDR3 nucleotides read TGTGCCTTAGCCTTCCTAAGGGGGGAGAATAAGCTCATCTTT.

To note about this clone: This DNA translates differently at residue 10 from the TCRdb protein, which is that of a much larger clone; a read error is likely, and the protein shown is the DNA's own translation. The rearrangement uses TRDV1 and TRDJ1, with 7 positions matching TRDD3. Germline V gene lookup returns CDR1 TSWWSYY and CDR2 QGS. V lost 0 bases and J lost 10; bases outside the gene matches: 11. CDR3 size: 15 residues. The CDR3, as DNA: TGTGCTCTTGGGGAACTACCCCGTCACGGGGGGATACTCATCTTT. Translating gives CALGELPRHGGILIF.

In the case of this clone: This is likely an artifact of a read error, given a far larger clone one base away. Other nucleotide sequences in the sample specify the same CDR3. This chain joins TRDV1 and TRDJ1; a possible D gene is TRDD3 (5 bases). No J gene was available from TCRdb, and it was assigned here by a germline match of the DNA. The length of the CDR3 is 12 residues. Germline V CDR1 and CDR2: TSWWSYY, QGS. The CDR3 protein is CALGAVSQKLIF. The DNA of the CDR3 is TGCGCTCTTGGGGCCGTTTCCCAAAAACTCATCTTT.

This clone was recorded at least ten times. The protein TCRdb lists belongs to a much larger clone and differs from this DNA's translation at residue 17, which points to a read error; the protein shown is made from the DNA. The chain recombines TRDV2 with TRDJ1, with 7 bases identical to TRDD3. The J gene, not given by TCRdb, was assigned here from a germline match of the nucleotide sequence. Germline loops: CDR1 GEAIGNYY, CDR2 EKD. Trimming took 0 bases from V and 2 from J; bases not matched to a gene: 26. This CDR3 contains 22 residues. The CDR3 loop is CACDTNPRPWIRSLRRTDKLIF. The DNA for the CDR3 is TGTGCCTGTGACACCAATCCACGTCCGTGGATACGAAGCCTGCGGAGGACCGATAAACTCATCTTT.

This clone was seen repeatedly, ten times or more. TCRdb records a much larger clone's protein for this DNA, with a difference at residue 10 that likely arises from a read error; the protein given is the translation of the DNA. The chain joins TRDV1 to TRDJ1; D is unresolved. TCRdb supplies no J gene; here it was assigned by aligning the nucleotide sequence to germline. CDR1 is TSWWSYY, CDR2 QGS, per germline. The germline V and J ends were trimmed by 1 base and 0 bases, with 24 bases remaining between them. The CDR3 totals 20 residues. In nucleotides, the CDR3 is TGTGCTCTTGGGGAACAAGTCGGTTGGTGGTCATACTCATACACCGATAAACTCATCTTT. Translating gives CALGEQVGWWSYSYTDKLIF.

This clone was found a few times. A read error is the likely source, as a far larger clone sits one nucleotide away. The same CDR3 can be traced to other DNA sequences in this sample. The chain carries TRDV2 and TRDJ1, with TRDD3 matching 9 bases. The J gene, left out of TCRdb, was set here by checking the DNA against germline. The germline V gene encodes CDR1 GEAIGNYY and CDR2 EKD. The CDR3 contains 15 residues. CDR3 nucleotides: TGCGCCTGTGACAGACTGGGGGACCAAACCGATAAACTCATCTTT. This codes for CACDRLGDQTDKLIF.

Points on this clone: The protein given by TCRdb reflects a much larger clone and differs at residue 5 from this DNA's translation, likely from a read error; the protein shown is the DNA's translation. The J gene is TRDJ1, the V gene TRDV1; the D is unclear. The J gene, missing from TCRdb, was assigned here through DNA to germline matching. Trimming left V 4 bases short and J 7 bases short, with 34 bases between. Germline assignment: CDR1 TSWWSYY and CDR2 QGS. This CDR3 spans 20 amino acids. The CDR3 loop reads CALGGLSTLYPCSTSTKLIF. The CDR3 region has the DNA TGTGCTCTTGGGGGACTCTCTACACTGTACCCTTGTAGTACTAGTACTAAACTCATCTTT.

About this clone itself: A far larger clone is off by one base, so a read error is likely. Other DNA sequences in this sample translate to the same CDR3. V is TRDV1 and J is TRDJ1, with 9 bases aligning to TRDD3. The J gene is absent in TCRdb and was assigned here via DNA matching to germline. The CDR3 is 20 amino acids. Looked up from germline, CDR1 is TSWWSYY and CDR2 is QGS. V dropped 3 bases and J dropped 0; count of bases not matched to a gene: 17. CDR3 DNA: TGTGCTCTTGGGGAGCTTCCTCCCCCTCTGGGGGATCTGTACACCGATAAACTCATCTTT. It encodes CALGELPPPLGDLYTDKLIF.

This clone showed up just a few times. The translation of this DNA and the TCRdb protein of a much larger clone differ at residue 12, probably owing to a read error; the protein shown here is translated from the DNA. The rearrangement joins TRDV1 to TRDJ1; TRDD3 might be the D (5 bases). Per the germline V gene, CDR1 is TSWWSYY and CDR2 is QGS. CDR3 length equals 17 residues. V shed 1 base and J shed 3 bases, with 18 bases lying between them. CDR3 in amino acids: CALGERSPYWIPDKLIF. CDR3 sequence (DNA): TGTGCTCTTGGGGAACGTTCCCCGTACTGGATTCCCGATAAACTCATCTTT.

Concerning this clone: A far larger clone differs by one base, so this is likely a read error. Other DNA sequences in the same sample also yield this CDR3. A V gene of TRDV1 was called, but no J gene was assigned. This CDR3 contains 19 residues. Germline V gives CDR1 TSWWSYY, CDR2 QGS. CDR3 sequence: CALGSFAPLPGRPRFKLIF. CDR3 nucleotides: TGTGCTCTTGGGTCATTCGCCCCCCTACCGGGACGACCTCGGTTTAAGCTCATCTTT.

In regard to this clone: The translation of this DNA and the TCRdb protein of a much larger clone differ at residue 5, probably owing to a read error; the protein shown here is translated from the DNA. The genes are TRDV1 and TRDJ1; 10 bases agree with TRDD3. Trimming took 6 bases from V and 4 from J; bases not matched to a gene: 17. Germline CDR1 is TSWWSYY and CDR2 is QGS. This CDR3 is 18 amino acids long. CDR3 nucleotides: TGTGCTCTTGGTGTTCACGACCATGGGGGGGATACGAACGATAAACTCATCTTT. It is translated as CALGVHDHGGDTNDKLIF.

This clone ranks as medium-sized. Within the sample, other DNA sequences also encode this same CDR3. The V and J genes are TRDV1 and TRDJ1; D may be TRDD3 (7 bases). V was trimmed by 5 bases and J by 0 bases, leaving 37 bases between them. The CDR3 has 23 amino acids. The germline V gene has CDR1 TSWWSYY and CDR2 QGS. In DNA, the CDR3 is TGTGCTCTTGGGAGGATCGTTCCTAAGTGGGGCCGGATGATGGGGGGATACACCGATAAACTCATCTTT. This sequence encodes CALGRIVPKWGRMMGGYTDKLIF.

As for this clone: A far larger clone is only one base removed, so a read error is likely. Different DNA sequences within this sample yield the same CDR3. The chain is built from TRDV1 and TRDJ1; D not resolved. TCRdb is silent on the J gene; assignment here came from matching the DNA to germline. Germline assignment: CDR1 TSWWSYY and CDR2 QGS. This CDR3 comprises 16 residues. V dropped 3 bases and J dropped 7 bases, with 21 bases sitting between them. CDR3 nucleotides: TGTGCTCTTGGGGAGCTTACCCTAATCACTCGGGGTAAACTCATCTTT. This codes for CALGELTLITRGKLIF.

The sample holds a few counts of this clone. TCRdb assigns this DNA the protein of a much larger clone, which departs from its translation at residue 12; this likely reflects a read error, and the protein shown comes from translating the DNA. The rearrangement uses TRDV1 and TRDJ1; perhaps TRDD3 as D (6 bases). TCRdb is silent on the J gene; assignment here came from matching the DNA to germline. The CDR3 consists of 18 residues. The germline V gene has CDR1 TSWWSYY and CDR2 QGS. The V gene lost 0 bases and the J gene lost 0 bases, with 17 bases spanning the gap. The DNA for the CDR3 is TGTGCTCTTGGGGAACTTGGATTGCACGGGGGACACACCGATAAACTCATCTTT. It codes for CALGELGLHGGHTDKLIF.

In this sample, this clone turned up a few times. TCRdb assigns this DNA the protein of a much larger clone, which departs from its translation at residue 13; this likely reflects a read error, and the protein shown comes from translating the DNA. The chain carries TRDV1 and TRDJ1; D is undetermined. There are 21 residues in the CDR3. V lost 0 bases and J lost 3, with 29 bases in between. Germline V gene lookup returns CDR1 TSWWSYY and CDR2 QGS. The CDR3 sequence: CALGELSSPVARGTPSDKLIF. CDR3 nucleotides: TGTGCTCTTGGGGAACTCAGCTCCCCAGTGGCGAGGGGTACGCCGTCCGATAAACTCATCTTT.

This clone was observed a handful of times. A far larger clone is only one base removed, so a read error is likely. The same CDR3 also results from other DNA sequences found in this sample. V gene TRDV1 combines with J gene TRDJ1; 7 bases map to TRDD3. Because TCRdb records no J gene, it was assigned here through a match of the DNA to germline. V was pared by 3 bases and J by 8 bases, with 15 bases of the junction left unmatched. The CDR3 length is 16 residues. Germline CDR1 and CDR2: TSWWSYY and QGS. The CDR3 protein is CALGEHSYWGLRKLIF. CDR3 DNA: TGTGCTCTTGGGGAGCATTCATACTGGGGATTACGGAAACTCATCTTT.

This clone was seen more than once but under ten times. This likely stems from a read error, as it lies one base from a far larger clone. The CDR3, as DNA: TGTGCTCTTGGGGACCCCTTCCCCACTTACGGTGTGGAGTTTAAACTCATCTTT. This encodes CALGDPFPTYGVEFKLIF. This sequence joins TRDV1 and TRDJ1; perhaps TRDD2 as D (6 bases). TCRdb carries no J gene annotation; the J gene was assigned here by matching the DNA with germline. The CDR3 has 18 amino acids. Trimming took 3 bases from V and 7 from J, leaving 27 bases between them. The V gene's germline CDR1 is TSWWSYY and CDR2 QGS.

This clone qualifies as medium-sized (0.01 to 0.1%). V usage is TRDV1 and J usage is TRDJ1; unclear D gene. The CDR3 spans 22 residues. Germline loops: CDR1 TSWWSYY, CDR2 QGS. Trimming left V 4 bases short and J 0 bases short, with 33 bases between. CDR3 bases: TGTGCTCTTGGGGGAAAGAGGATTTACGTCGCTGAGAAAGATTGGTACACCGATAAACTCATCTTT. This translates into CALGGKRIYVAEKDWYTDKLIF.

In its sample, this clone was seen many times. The sample contains more than one DNA sequence encoding this CDR3. CDR3 in amino acids: CALGGNVFFSPRRARTDKLIF. The CDR3 DNA reads as TGTGCTCTTGGGGGAAACGTTTTTTTTAGTCCTAGACGGGCGCGTACCGATAAACTCATCTTT. This chain joins TRDV1 and TRDJ1, with D possibly matching TRDD2 (5 bases). CDR1 is TSWWSYY, CDR2 QGS, per germline. V lost 4 bases to trimming and J lost 2 bases, with 32 bases between them. This CDR3 has 21 amino acids.

This clone was found a few times. A far more abundant clone sits one base away, making this likely a read error. Other DNA variants within this sample encode the same CDR3. This chain links TRDV2 with TRDJ1; 9 nucleotides match TRDD3. TCRdb does not report a J gene; here it was assigned by matching the DNA to germline references. V shed 3 bases, J shed 3 bases, and the junction held 13 bases outside the gene matches. Germline assignment: CDR1 GEAIGNYY and CDR2 EKD. The CDR3 consists of 17 residues. CDR3 in amino acids: CACDLLGDNVNADKLIF. CDR3 bases: TGTGCCTGTGACTTACTGGGGGACAACGTAAATGCCGATAAACTCATCTTT.

There are many counts of this clone. Mismatch with germline at one junction end may stem from a read error. Other DNA sequences from this sample encode an identical CDR3 as well. CDR3 sequence reads: CALGELVSGWGNKLIF. The CDR3 DNA reads TGTGCTCTTGGGGAACTGGTCTCCGGCTGGGGGAATAAACTAATCTTT. This chain joins TRDV1 and TRDJ1; 8 bases fit TRDD3. Germline CDR1 and CDR2: TSWWSYY and QGS. This CDR3 has 16 amino acids.

This clone was seen at least ten times. This could be a read error, since a much larger clone is one nucleotide away. The chain recombines TRDV1 with TRDJ1; the D gene is possibly TRDD3 (6 bases). Trimming removed 2 bases from V and 0 bases from J, with 19 bases in between. The CDR3 runs 18 residues. Germline loops: CDR1 TSWWSYY, CDR2 QGS. This CDR3 is CALGEVALVDTDTDKLIF. CDR3 nucleotides: TGTGCTCTTGGGGAAGTGGCTCTGGTGGATACCGACACCGATAAACTCATCTTT.

This clone was picked up a small number of times. TCRdb pairs this DNA with a much larger clone's protein that differs at residue 7, likely a read error; the protein shown was translated from the DNA. In nucleotides, the CDR3 is TGTGCTCTTGGGGAACTAGGTTGGTTGGGGAACTTCCTACGTACTGGGGGGACTCGGTACACCGATAAACTCATCTTT. Its protein product is CALGELGWLGNFLRTGGTRYTDKLIF. J is TRDJ1 and V is TRDV1; D is perhaps TRDD2 or TRDD3 (8 bases each). Between the trimmed V and J ends, which lost 0 bases and 0 bases, there was a span of 41 bases. This CDR3 region has 26 residues. The V gene's germline CDR1 is TSWWSYY and CDR2 QGS.

This clone showed up many times. At one end, the junction sequence differs from germline, possibly due to a read error. The chain couples TRDV1 to TRDJ1, with 8 bases lining up with TRDD3. The V gene's germline CDR1 is TSWWSYY and CDR2 QGS. The CDR3 loop spans 16 amino acids. The CDR3 DNA reads as TGTGCTCTTGGGGTCCGGGGGATATCGTACACCGATAAACCCATCTTT. As protein: CALGVRGISYTDKPIF.

This clone was seen repeatedly, ten times or more. V usage is TRDV1 and J usage is TRDJ1; D might be TRDD2 (6 bases). The germline gives CDR1 TSWWSYY, CDR2 QGS. V was pared by 4 bases and J by 6 bases, with 21 bases between. The CDR3 loop spans 16 amino acids. CDR3 DNA sequence: TGTGCTCTTGGGGGCTTCCTTAGGACTAGGGGAAATAAACTCATCTTT. Its translation: CALGGFLRTRGNKLIF.

This clone was detected a few times. TCRdb records a much larger clone's protein for this DNA, with a difference at residue 22 that likely arises from a read error; the protein given is the translation of the DNA. The V gene is listed as TRDV1; no J gene was called; TRDD3 reflects the table's D call only, with no check against the DNA. The germline gives CDR1 TSWWSYY, CDR2 QGS. The CDR3 length is 23 residues. The CDR3 protein is CALGATRISPVLGDRFGTDKLTF. Here the CDR3 DNA reads TGTGCTCTTGGCGCGACACGGATTTCCCCCGTACTGGGGGATAGATTTGGCACCGATAAACTCACCTTT.

In this sample, this clone turned up many times. This DNA's translation and the protein TCRdb lists, from a much larger clone, do not match at residue 13, likely due to a read error; the protein shown is translated from the DNA. In DNA form, the CDR3 reads TGTGCCTGTGACACGAAGTACTACCAGCCGATGTACGCCGATAAACTCATCTTT. It codes for CACDTKYYQPMYADKLIF. V is TRDV2 and J is TRDJ1, with D unclear. TCRdb leaves out the J gene; it was filled in here by matching the DNA to germline. The germline V and J ends were trimmed by 1 base and 3 bases, with 23 bases remaining between them. The germline CDR1 and CDR2 sequences are GEAIGNYY and EKD. The CDR3 extends over 18 amino acids.

Comments on this clone: The protein given by TCRdb reflects a much larger clone and differs at residue 12 from this DNA's translation, likely from a read error; the protein shown is the DNA's translation. The chain is built from TRDV2 and TRDJ1; possible D gene TRDD2, 6 bases. Since TCRdb gives no J gene, matching the DNA to germline was used here to assign it. The CDR3 runs to 17 residues. V shed 0 bases and J shed 4 bases, with 20 bases lying between them. Per germline, CDR1 GEAIGNYY and CDR2 EKD. CDR3 protein: CACDTLLRGMYIDKLIF. CDR3 bases: TGTGCCTGTGACACCCTCCTACGTGGAATGTACATCGATAAACTCATCTTT.